The T cell receptor (beta chain) described here comes from a study of T cell repertoires in aging, cancer and after chemotherapy. As concerns this clonotype: Its matching antigen is unknown.

Notes on the study in general: No conclusions about immunological memory after chemotherapy can be drawn from the repertoire data.

TRB rearrangements spanning V, D and J were amplified using mixed TRB-A/B primers. In TCRdb, the multiplex PCR reads were re-called with MiXCR into one record per CDR3 protein. The sample carries over 5,500 distinct CDR3 sequences, about 32% recorded once. TCR beta rearrangements were amplified from peripheral blood genomic DNA. The specimen sequenced was blood. The sequence was collected from a human donor with a blood cancer.

The chain's CDR3 is CASSFPTSGLSYEQYF. For the CDR3, the DNA is TGTGCCAGCAGTTTCCCAACTAGCGGTCTCTCCTACGAGCAGTACTTC. The rearrangement uses TRBV28 and TRBJ2-7, with 8 bases that match TRBD2. This CDR3 region has 16 residues. The trim removed 3 bases at V and 0 bases at J, leaving 7 bases unmatched. Looked up from germline, CDR1 is MDHEN and CDR2 is SYDVKM.